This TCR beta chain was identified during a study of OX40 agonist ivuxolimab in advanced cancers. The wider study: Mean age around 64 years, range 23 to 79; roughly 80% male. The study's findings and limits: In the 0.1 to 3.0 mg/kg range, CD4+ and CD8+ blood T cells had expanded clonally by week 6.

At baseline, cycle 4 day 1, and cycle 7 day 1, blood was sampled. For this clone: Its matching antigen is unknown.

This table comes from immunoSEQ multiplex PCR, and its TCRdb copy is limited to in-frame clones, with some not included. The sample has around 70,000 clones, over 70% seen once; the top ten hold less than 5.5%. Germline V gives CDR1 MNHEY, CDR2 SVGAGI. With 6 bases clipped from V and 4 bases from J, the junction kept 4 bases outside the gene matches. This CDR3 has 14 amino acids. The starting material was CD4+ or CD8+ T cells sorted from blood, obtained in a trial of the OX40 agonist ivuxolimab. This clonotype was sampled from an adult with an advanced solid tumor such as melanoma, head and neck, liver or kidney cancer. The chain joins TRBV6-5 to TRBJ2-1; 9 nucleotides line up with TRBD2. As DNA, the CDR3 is TGTGCCAGCAGGCCGGGACTAGCTTACAATGAGCAGTTCTTC. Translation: CASRPGLAYNEQFF.